A selection of T cell receptor beta chains follows, all from one sample in a study of siplizumab effects on memory and regulatory T cells. Only in-frame clones appear in the TCRdb table, and some are missing; sequencing was by immunoSEQ multiplex PCR. This sample has 60,000 to 80,000 clones, with roughly 85% found just once. The specimen sequenced was memory CD4+ T cells sorted from blood. Every receptor here comes from a human donor in good health. The CDR3 runs from the conserved cysteine through the conserved F or W. A D gene is named only where the DNA matches it firmly. The listing skips clone size in some rows; elsewhere it reads once, few, many or a size class.

>once|.|TRBJ2-7|TRBV18
TGTGCCAGCTCGCTATCAGGGGGAGGAATCTACGAGCAGTACTTC
CASSLSGGGIYEQYF
>.|TRBD2|TRBJ2-7|TRBV2
TGTGCCAGCAGTCAGGGAGCGCTAGCGGGAGCCGAGCAGTACTTC
CASSQGALAGAEQYF
>.|TRBD1|TRBJ2-3|TRBV5-6
TGTGCCAGCAGCTTGTGGAGGGACAGGGGGCTGTCTTGGACAGATACGCAGTATTTT
CASSLWRDRGLSWTDTQYF
>.|.|TRBJ2-1|TRBV30
TGTGCCTGGAGTAAGTGGGGCTCCTACAATGAGCAGTTCTTC
CAWSKWGSYNEQFF
>.|TRBD1|TRBJ2-7|TRBV7-3
TGTGCCAGCAGCTCGGGGACAGGGATCAACGAGCAGTACTTC
CASSSGTGINEQYF
>.|TRBD2|TRBJ2-7|TRBV23-1
TGCGCCAGCAGTCCCCCGGTGGGACTAGCGGACCCCAGCTCCTACGAGCAGTACTTC
CASSPPVGLADPSSYEQYF
>.|.|TRBJ2-2|TRBV7-3
TGTGCCAGCAGCAGGGCGGCCGGGGAGCTGTTTTTT
CASSRAAGELFF
>.|.|TRBJ1-1|TRBV5-1
TGCGCCAGCAGCTTGGGGTCAGGCGGGGCTGAAGCTTTCTTT
CASSLGSGGAEAFF
>few|.|TRBJ1-6|TRBV6-1
TGTGCCAGCGGTAAGCCGACCTATAATTCACCCCTCCACTTT
CASGKPTYNSPLHF
>.|.|TRBJ1-2|TRBV15
TGTGCCACCAGCAGTGGGAGCGCAGGGAATGGCTACACCTTC
CATSSGSAGNGYTF
>.|.|TRBJ1-1|TRBV19
TGTGCCAGTAGTATAACGGGACAGAACACTGAAGCTTTCTTT
CASSITGQNTEAFF
>.|.|TRBJ2-3|TRBV29-1
TGCAGCGTTAACTCGGGAACGAGGGATACGCAGTATTTT
CSVNSGTRDTQYF
>.|.|TRBJ2-3|TRBV5-6
TGTGCCAGCAGCTTGAAGGGCGTGGATACGCAGTATTTT
CASSLKGVDTQYF
>.|.|TRBJ2-2|TRBV28
TGTGCCAGCAGCACCCCCACCGGGGAGCTGTTTTTT
CASSTPTGELFF
>.|.|TRBJ2-2|TRBV28
TGTGCCAGCAGGTTCGGACGCACGAACACCGGGGAGCTGTTTTTT
CASRFGRTNTGELFF
>.|.|TRBJ2-1|TRBV25-1
TGTGCCAGCAGTACTAGCCCTCCCAATGAGCAGTTCTTC
CASSTSPPNEQFF
>.|.|TRBJ2-7|TRBV5-4
TGTGCCAGCAGCTTTACGGTTTCTCGACCGGGCGAGCAGTACTTC
CASSFTVSRPGEQYF
>.|.|TRBJ1-2|TRBV6-6
TGTGCCAGCACCAACAGGGTAGGGACTAGCGGCTACACCTTC
CASTNRVGTSGYTF
>.|.|TRBJ2-3|TRBV19
TGTGCCAGTAGTACGGGGTATGGCACAGATACGCAGTATTTT
CASSTGYGTDTQYF
>once|.|TRBJ1-4|TRBV18
TGTGCCAGCTCACCAGGCCCTTTTAATGAAAAACTGTTTTTT
CASSPGPFNEKLFF
>.|TRBD2|TRBJ2-1|TRBV18
TGTGCCAGCTCACCACCATCGGGGGGGCTAGGTGAGCAGTTCTTC
CASSPPSGGLGEQFF
>.|TRBD1|TRBJ2-7|TRBV6-5
TGTGCCAGCAGTTCACATCCCGGGACAGGGACCTACGAGCAGTACTTC
CASSSHPGTGTYEQYF
>.|TRBD1|TRBJ1-1|TRBV6-6
TGTGCCAGCAGTTACGACAGGGAGGCCACTGAAGCTTTCTTT
CASSYDREATEAFF
>.|.|TRBJ2-7|TRBV11-2
TGTGCCAGCAGCGGACGGACACTCGGGGACGAGCAGTACTTC
CASSGRTLGDEQYF
>.|.|TRBJ2-2|TRBV5-1
TGCGCCAGCGGGGGAGGCTATACCGGGGAGCTGTTTTTT
CASGGGYTGELFF
>.|.|TRBJ2-1|TRBV7-2
TGTGCCAGCAGCCCAAATTCCTACCCTGAGCAGTTCTTC
CASSPNSYPEQFF
>.|.|TRBJ2-2|TRBV11-2
TGTGCCAGCAGCCCGGACATATACACCGGGGAGCTGTTTTTT
CASSPDIYTGELFF
>.|.|TRBJ1-1|TRBV14
TGTGCCAGCAGCCAAGGGGGGCGGATCACTGAAGCTTTCTTT
CASSQGGRITEAFF
>.|.|TRBJ2-7|TRBV19
TGTGCCAGTAGTAACCCGAGACGGTCTTCCTACGAGCAGTACTTC
CASSNPRRSSYEQYF
>.|TRBD2|TRBJ2-7|TRBV5-1
TGCGCCAGCAGCTTGGATCTAGCGGGGGTGGGGCAGTACTTC
CASSLDLAGVGQYF
>.|TRBD1|TRBJ1-6|TRBV2
TGTGCCAGCAGTCCTCTTGACAGGGTCTTAAATTCACCCCTCCACTTT
CASSPLDRVLNSPLHF
>.|.|TRBJ2-5|TRBV14
TGTGCCAGCAGCCAAGGGACGAGACTTCAAGAGACCCAGTACTTC
CASSQGTRLQETQYF
>few|TRBD1|TRBJ2-2|TRBV5-6
TGTGCCAGCCGGCGGACAGGGGGCGATGCCGGGGAGCTGTTTTTT
CASRRTGGDAGELFF
>.|.|TRBJ2-3|TRBV7-2
TGTGCCAGCAGCTCTTATGGAGATACGCAGTATTTT
CASSSYGDTQYF
>.|.|TRBJ1-6|TRBV7-8
TGTGCCAGCAGCTTGGGCCAGGGATTAGATAATTCACCCCTCCACTTT
CASSLGQGLDNSPLHF
>.|TRBD1|TRBJ2-6|TRBV19
TGTGCCAGTAGTATGGGGGACAGATCTTCTGGGGCCAACGTCCTGACTTTC
CASSMGDRSSGANVLTF
>.|TRBD2|TRBJ2-1|TRBV2
TGTGCCAGCAGTCCCCGGACTAGCGGGAGATCGAGTGAGCAGTTCTTC
CASSPRTSGRSSEQFF
>once|.|TRBJ2-1|TRBV30
TGTGCCTGGAGTGACGGTAGCGCGGCCTACAATGAGCAGTTCTTC
CAWSDGSAAYNEQFF
>.|TRBD1|TRBJ1-3|TRBV9
TGTGCCAGCGAGACAGGGGGGGCTCTGGGAAACACCATATATTTT
CASETGGALGNTIYF
>.|TRBD2|TRBJ2-5|TRBV7-2
TGTGCCAGCAGCTTAAGAGGGGTTAGCGGGGGGGCGGAGACCCAGTACTTC
CASSLRGVSGGAETQYF
>.|.|TRBJ1-5|TRBV6-6
TGTGCCAGCAGCGATACAGGGAAGCCCCAGCATTTT
CASSDTGKPQHF
>.|.|TRBJ1-5|TRBV21-1
TGTGCCAGCAGCAAAGTGGGCAGGACTAGCAATCAGCCCCAGCATTTT
CASSKVGRTSNQPQHF
>.|.|TRBJ1-2|TRBV6-6
TGTGCCAGCAGGGCCCACTATGGCTACACCTTC
CASRAHYGYTF
>.|TRBD1|TRBJ2-1|TRBV6-5
TGTGCCAGCAGTTACCGGACAGGGCGATTGGTCTTC
CASSYRTGRLVF
>.|.|TRBJ1-2|TRBV27
TGTGCCAGCAGTTTCAGTACCCTCGGCTATGGCTACACCTTC
CASSFSTLGYGYTF
>once|.|TRBJ1-1|TRBV13
TGTGCCAGCAGCTTAGACGGGGGATCAAGTGAAGCTTTCTTT
CASSLDGGSSEAFF
>.|TRBD2|TRBJ2-7|TRBV4-2
TGTGCCAGCAGCCCCCAACTAGCGGGGGGGACCTACGAGCAGTACTTC
CASSPQLAGGTYEQYF
>.|.|TRBJ2-7|TRBV7-8
TGTGCCAGCAGCTTAGGGGAATTGGGTTACGAGCAGTACTTC
CASSLGELGYEQYF
>.|.|TRBJ2-7|TRBV5-6
TGTGCCAGCAGCTTAGAGAGGGTAGGTTCCTACGAGCAGTACTTC
CASSLERVGSYEQYF
>.|TRBD2|TRBJ2-3|TRBV6-1
TGTGCCAGCAGCTTACTAGCGCGCACAGATACGCAGTATTTT
CASSLLARTDTQYF
>once|.|TRBJ2-2|TRBV4-1
TGCGCCAGCAGCCACTCCGGAAACACCGGGGAGCTGTTTTTT
CASSHSGNTGELFF